The T cell receptor (beta chain) under discussion was sequenced for a study of beta chain features in type 1 diabetes. Notes on the study in general: HLA effects on TCRB rearrangement stayed unresolved here.

Of note for this clone: Its cognate antigen is unknown.

Of the isolated RNA, all was reverse transcribed, and so the sequenced material was expressed TCRB transcripts. Here immunoSEQ multiplex PCR was the method, and the copy in TCRdb shows in-frame clones only, minus some. The sample includes 450,000 to 550,000 clones, around 28% seen only once; the top ten take 0.06% to 0.07%. Purity above 95% was achieved in all sorted populations. V was clipped by 7 bases and J by 2 bases, with 20 bases between them. CDR1 SGHDT and CDR2 YYEEEE come from the germline V gene. The CDR3 contains 16 residues. This TCR was sampled from a man in his late teens or twenties in good health. The sequenced sample consisted of naive CD4+ T cells from blood. This chain uses TRBV5-6 with TRBJ2-3, with D tentatively TRBD2 (6 bases). CDR3 nucleotides: TGTGCCAGCGCACGAACCTCCGGGACTTACACAGATACGCAGTATTTT. It codes for CASARTSGTYTDTQYF.